This T cell receptor beta chain was profiled in a study of T cell repertoires in cytomegalovirus infection. The germline CDR1 and CDR2 sequences are SGHAT and FQNNGV. V lost 1 base to trimming and J lost 6 bases; unmatched junction nucleotides: 4. This CDR3 has 14 residues. Comments on this clonotype: The antigen is undetermined.

From the reads, TCRdb called clonotypes with MiXCR, one entry per CDR3 protein. Among fewer than 900,000 distinct CDR3 sequences listed, about 27% were seen once. Regarding the study as a whole: CMV-specific TCR beta clonotypes restricted by HLA-C dominated the ex vivo response.

The genes are TRBV11-2 and TRBJ2-3; 7 bases match TRBD2. This clonotype was obtained from a human donor in good health (CMV status not recorded). Some clones in this sample may be carry-over from other donors' samples. The material sequenced was cultured CD8+ T cells from PBMCs, taken from culture after CMV antigen stimulation. In DNA form, the CDR3 reads TGTGCCAGCAGCTTAGCCCCACTAGCGGATACGCAGTATTTT. It yields the protein CASSLAPLADTQYF. The full variable domain, with the rest looked up from reference TRBV11-2 and TRBJ2-3, is EAGVAQSPRYKIIEKRQSVAFWCNPISGHATLYWYQQILGQGPKLLIQFQNNGVVDDSQLPKDRFSAERLKGVDSTLKIQPAKLEDSAVYLCASSLAPLADTQYFGPGTRLTVL.